This T cell receptor (beta chain) was captured by sequencing in a study of blood T cell repertoires in COVID-19. Study-wide context: Some COVID-19 samples were acute and others convalescent; all came from the United States, Italy and Spain. T cells, B-cell-depleted T cells, or PBMCs supplied cDNA or gDNA.

V lost 5 bases and J lost 5, with 15 bases in between. The CDR3 has 15 amino acids. Germline V gene data show CDR1 as LNHDA and CDR2 as SQIVND (reference sequence). Assay: immunoSEQ multiplex PCR; the TCRdb copy retains only in-frame clones and omits some. The repertoire holds some 140,000 clones, with 85% as singletons. This chain links TRBV19 with TRBJ2-2, with D possibly being TRBD1 (6 bases). This sequence was found in a human donor in a cohort sampled during active COVID-19. The sequenced material came from peripheral blood. Here the CDR3 reads CASSLLTGPTGELFF. CDR3 in DNA: TGTGCCAGTAGTCTCCTGACAGGACCAACCGGGGAGCTGTTTTTT.